This entry lists 4 T cell receptor beta chains sequenced from one sample in a study of T cell responses to AZD1222 COVID-19 vaccine. Produced via immunoSEQ multiplex PCR; TCRdb's table is partial and in-frame only. The table shows 120,000 to 150,000 clones, with 85% to 95% occurring only once. The input for sequencing was peripheral blood, taken on day 0 of AZD1222 vaccination. The source of these receptors is an adult in good health.

A single count supports this clone. The V call is TRBV11-2, the J call TRBJ1-6; D gene ambiguous. Per germline, CDR1 SGHAT and CDR2 FQNNGV. The CDR3 is 12 residues long. Between the trimmed V and J ends, which lost 5 bases and 19 bases, there was a span of 18 bases. CDR3 protein: CASSLHALRRHF. Written as DNA, the CDR3 is TGTGCCAGCAGCCTTCACGCACTCCGTCGACACTTT. The entire variable domain, with the rest obtained from reference TRBV11-2 and TRBJ1-6, is as follows: EAGVAQSPRYKIIEKRQSVAFWCNPISGHATLYWYQQILGQGPKLLIQFQNNGVVDDSQLPKDRFSAERLKGVDSTLKIQPAKLEDSAVYLCASSLHALRRHFGNGTRLTVT.

The chain employs TRBV7-2 and TRBJ2-1; 8 bases map to TRBD2. With 3 bases clipped from V and 0 bases from J, the junction kept 1 base outside the gene matches. This CDR3 spans 15 amino acids. The germline CDR1 and CDR2 sequences are SGHTA and FQGNSA. CDR3 sequence (DNA): TGTGCCAGCAGCTTCAGCGGGAGCTCCTACAATGAGCAGTTCTTC. Protein: CASSFSGSSYNEQFF.

This chain connects TRBV29-1 to TRBJ2-3; D call uncertain. The germline CDR1 and CDR2 sequences are SQVTM and ANQGSEA. This CDR3 comprises 10 residues. The CDR3 DNA follows: TGCTCCGGGTTCACAGATACGCAGTATTTT. Protein product: CSGFTDTQYF.

Note on this clone: Other nucleotide sequences from this sample produce the same CDR3. The rearrangement joins TRBV3-1 (or the pseudogene TRBV3-2) to TRBJ1-4; tentatively, D is TRBD1 (5 bases). Trimming took 6 bases from V and 1 from J, leaving 9 bases between them. CDR3 length: 14 amino acids. Per the germline V gene, CDR1 is LGHDT and CDR2 is YNNKEL (reference sequence). This CDR3 reads CASSRRGTNEKLFF. The CDR3, as DNA: TGTGCCAGCAGTCGGAGGGGAACTAATGAAAAACTGTTTTTT.